The source of this TCR beta chain is a study of Graves' ophthalmopathy and Graves' hyperthyroidism. Turning to the study itself: Before any treatment was given, at initial diagnosis, peripheral blood was collected. Whole-study findings and limits: Appearing in blood as well were most expanded thyroid clonotypes above 0.001 frequency.

As for this clonotype: Its matching antigen is unknown. Because the CDR3's place on the DNA is in doubt, the DNA is left out and the CDR3 is given as listed by TCRdb.

CDR3 regions of TCR beta were amplified from RNA transcripts. After a first-round RT-PCR with HTBI primers, a second-round multiplex PCR was run. TCRdb re-derived calls from the multiplex PCR reads in MiXCR, one entry per CDR3 protein. The sample holds 400,000 to 500,000 distinct CDR3 sequences, around 20% seen once. Included hyperthyroidism patients were aged 18 to 65 and newly diagnosed (under 2 months' duration). PBMCs came from more than 7.5 ml of fresh peripheral blood. With termini counted, the CDR3 has 13 amino acids. In germline, CDR1 is LNHDA, CDR2 SQIVND (reference sequence). The material sequenced was peripheral blood. The source of this sequence is a woman aged 18 to 35 with stable Graves' hyperthyroidism. J is TRBJ1-1 and V is TRBV19. The CDR3 spells CASTSDFYTEAFF.